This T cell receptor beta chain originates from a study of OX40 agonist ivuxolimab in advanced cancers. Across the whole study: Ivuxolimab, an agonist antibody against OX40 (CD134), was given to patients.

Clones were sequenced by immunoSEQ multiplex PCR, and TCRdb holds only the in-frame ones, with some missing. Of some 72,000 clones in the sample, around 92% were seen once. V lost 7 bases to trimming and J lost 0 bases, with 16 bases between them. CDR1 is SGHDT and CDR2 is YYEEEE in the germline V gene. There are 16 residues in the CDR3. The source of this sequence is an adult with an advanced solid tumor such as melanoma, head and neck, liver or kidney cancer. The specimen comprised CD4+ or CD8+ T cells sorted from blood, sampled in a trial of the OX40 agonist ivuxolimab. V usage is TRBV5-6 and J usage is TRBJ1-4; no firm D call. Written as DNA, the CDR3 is TGTGCCAGCCGCCAGCTCGGCCCTGCAACTAATGAAAAACTGTTTTTT. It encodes CASRQLGPATNEKLFF.